This T cell receptor (beta chain) is from a study of T cell repertoires in ileal Crohn's disease. Whole-study context: Operated complications were stricturing disease (approximately 61%) and penetrating disease (about 40%). Findings and caveats of the study: Mucosal expansions were suggested to be mainly CD8 T cells.

The germline V gene encodes CDR1 SGHNT and CDR2 YENEEA. The CDR3 consists of 18 residues. With 5 bases clipped from V and 2 bases from J, the junction kept 12 bases outside the gene matches. Assay used: immunoSEQ multiplex PCR; TCRdb lists only in-frame clones, some missing. Of 15,000 to 20,000 clones detected, 72% appear once; the ten largest clones hold roughly 5%. Worth noting for this clone: Its antigen remains unknown.

J is TRBJ2-5 and V is TRBV11-3; the match to TRBD1 covers 12 bases. The TCR sequence derives from an adult with Crohn's disease. Sequencing input: ileal tissue. For the CDR3, the DNA is TGTGCCAGCAGCACCTACCGGGACAGGGGGCTCTGGCAAGAGACCCAGTACTTC. This translates into CASSTYRDRGLWQETQYF.